This T cell receptor (beta chain) was found in a study of blood T cell repertoires in COVID-19 (TCRdb year 2020). About the full investigation: Samples covering the acute and convalescent phases of COVID-19 were provided by collaborators in the United States, Italy and Spain. The prospective study material was composed of cDNA or gDNA derived from T cells, B-cell-depleted T cells, or PBMCs. Sample metadata almost always included a de-identified subject ID, COVID-19 status, age in years and sex. Where available, HLA class I and class II types were taken from metadata supplied by the sample provider and were not determined by assay-based typing. A freely available public database, intended as a resource for researchers studying the immune response to SARS-CoV-2, is where the repertoires were released. The dataset comprised deeply sampled blood TCRbeta repertoires from subjects exposed to, actively infected with, or recovered from COVID-19. Samples were obtained from the ongoing ImmuneRACE study (first 160 participants) and from approximately 1,200 subjects provided by 6 global collaborators.

This clone appeared many times. The antigen this receptor binds is unknown. Base qualities are missing; no much larger clone stands one base away. Results and caveats for the whole study, not just this receptor: Clinical and demographic metadata were provided uncurated, with the amount varying by source and participant.

According to the germline V gene, CDR1 reads KGHSH and CDR2 reads LQKENI. The CDR3 holds 17 amino acids from the cysteine to the phenylalanine. Only the CDR3 part of the read is kept: 51 bases, read in frame from the first base. Relative to germline, V is 2 bases shorter and J is 9 bases shorter, with 20 bases between their ends. One collaborating source in Seattle enrolled patients during active infection and followed them longitudinally through the course of disease. The collaborating institutions used their own protocols to collect whole blood in K2EDTA tubes. Collaborator samples were shipped for TCRbeta analysis as frozen whole blood, isolated PBMCs, or DNA extracted from either sample type. The immunoSEQ Assay, a bias-controlled multiplex PCR, was used to amplify TCRbeta CDR3 regions from genomic DNA. In the source study's methods: Within the assay, amplification of reference gene primers was used to estimate how many nucleated cells each sample contained. Sequence reads were collapsed and filtered to measure the absolute abundance of every unique TCRbeta CDR3 rearrangement. For each sample, productive Simpson clonality was calculated as the square root of Simpson's diversity index over productive rearrangements. Sourced from immuneACCESS, this table was stored by TCRdb with only in-frame sequences that have V and J called. A share of the clones is absent; for the studies checked, an unresolved V gene accounts for under half, and the remainder has no known explanation. Clone size and V and J calls were adopted from that table, with D and trimming inferred from the DNA. The sample table lists hundreds of thousands of clones, 88% of them with a count of one. Roughly 12% of the sample comes from the top ten.

The chain uses TRBV18 and TRBJ1-6, with TRBD1 perhaps the D gene, on 6 matching bases. The sample taken for sequencing was peripheral blood. The origin of this receptor is a woman between 50 and 59 years old with COVID-19, enrolled during active disease. The encoded CDR3 is CASSPNRGHSSASPLHF. The nucleotide sequence is given as TGTGCCAGCTCACCAAATCGGGGACACAGCTCCGCTTCACCCCTCCACTTT.